This T cell receptor beta chain was captured by sequencing in a study of blood T cells in healthy people across ages. Study outcomes and limitations: More naive CD4+ cells and higher diversity marked long-lived donors relative to aged donors. TCR beta diversity per million T cells fell roughly linearly with age.

Germline V gene lookup returns CDR1 MNHEY and CDR2 SMNVEV (reference sequence). The CDR3 has 18 residues. J gave up 1 base and V 5 bases, and 13 bases lay outside the gene matches. This clonotype came up a few times. The antigen remains undetermined. It was with a sample-barcoded 5' primer and a J-beta primer mix that a second PCR of roughly 6 to 11 cycles was run. TCRdb passed the 5' RACE reads through MiXCR, listing each CDR3 protein once. The sample includes about 780,000 distinct CDR3 sequences, 46% of them seen just once. The sequenced sample was blood. This TCR came from an older man in good health. The gene calls are TRBV27 and TRBJ1-5, with 8 bases matching TRBD1. The CDR3 reads CASSQRKSGGGSNQPQHF. The CDR3 coding sequence is TGTGCCAGCAGTCAACGAAAATCAGGGGGCGGGAGCAATCAGCCCCAGCATTTT.